One and the same sample provided the 13 T cell receptor beta chains below, sequenced in a study of human T cells and chemical hapten exposure. TCRdb re-called the RACE reads with MiXCR, one entry per CDR3 protein. In the table there are approximately 370,000 distinct CDR3 sequences, 5% to 6.5% of which are singletons. The time point is: pre-sensitization, week 0. Described treatment: therapeutic diphenylcyclopropenone sensitization with weekly scalp DPC. Sequenced material: whole blood, taken in connection with sensitization to the hapten diphenylcyclopropenone (DPC). These TCRs come from a woman aged 18-29 years with alopecia areata. Some clones in this sample may be carry-over from other donors' samples.

This clonotype was seen at least ten times. The rearrangement joins TRBV11-2 to TRBJ2-5, with D tentatively TRBD2 (6 bases). In germline, CDR1 is SGHAT, CDR2 FQNNGV. The CDR3 contains 16 residues. V was shortened by 1 base and J by 1 base, with 13 bases between the two germline ends. The CDR3 DNA is TGTGCCAGCAGCTTAGGCGGGGACCCTTTCCAAGAGACCCAGTACTTC. It specifies CASSLGGDPFQETQYF.

This clonotype was detected many times. The rearrangement uses TRBV5-1 and TRBJ2-5; maybe TRBD1 (5 bases). Germline CDR1 and CDR2: SGHRS and YFSETQ. CDR3 length: 15 amino acids. Trimming took off 0 bases at V and 5 bases at J, with 14 bases between the two ends. The CDR3 bases are TGCGCCAGCAGCTTGGGGGGCGGCTCGGAGGAGACCCAGTACTTC. This codes for CASSLGGGSEETQYF.

The rearrangement uses TRBV20-1 and TRBJ1-1; tentatively, D is TRBD1 (6 bases). Trimming stripped 3 bases from V and 8 bases from J, with 13 bases between. Germline V gives CDR1 DFQATT, CDR2 SNEGSKA (reference sequence). CDR3 length: 12 residues. CDR3 residues: CSASTGGLEAFF. The CDR3 DNA reads as TGCAGTGCTAGTACCGGGGGGCTAGAAGCTTTCTTT.

This clonotype has at least ten counts. This sequence joins TRBV7-2 and TRBJ2-3, with 9 bases that match TRBD2. Germline V lookup: CDR1 SGHTA, CDR2 FQGNSA. The CDR3 runs to 14 residues. The trim removed 8 bases at V and 5 bases at J, leaving 8 bases unmatched. The CDR3 reads CASGGGGAEDTQYF. In DNA form, the CDR3 reads TGTGCCAGCGGGGGCGGGGGGGCCGAAGATACGCAGTATTTT.

In this sample, this clonotype turned up once. This sequence may be a read error, since a much larger clone differs from it by one base. This rearrangement joins TRBV6-5 to TRBJ2-2; tentative D call: TRBD1 (6 bases). Germline V gives CDR1 MNHEY, CDR2 SVGAGI. V was cut by 5 bases and J by 7 bases, with 17 bases left in between. The CDR3 has 15 residues. The CDR3 here is CASSPRLWDIGELFF. CDR3 DNA: TGTGCCAGCAGTCCCAGGTTGTGGGACATCGGGGAGCTGTTTTTT.

This clonotype has more than one count but fewer than ten. V and J are TRBV18 and TRBJ1-1, with D perhaps TRBD1 (5 bases). The CDR3 is 17 amino acids. The V end lost 3 bases, the J end lost 2 bases, and 19 bases lay between the germline ends. CDR1 is KGHSH and CDR2 is LQKENI in the germline V gene. The CDR3 here is CASSPYIIQGGNTEAFF. DNA for the CDR3: TGTGCCAGCTCACCCTATATCATCCAGGGCGGTAACACTGAAGCTTTCTTT.

This clonotype was observed at least ten times. The V gene is TRBV28, the J gene TRBJ1-1, with 7 bases identical to TRBD1. Germline assignment: CDR1 MDHEN and CDR2 SYDVKM. The CDR3 is 14 amino acids. The V and J ends lost 8 bases and 0 bases, in that order; junction bases with no gene match: 6. As DNA, the CDR3 is TGTGCCAGCGGGTTACAGGGGATGAACACTGAAGCTTTCTTT. Its translation: CASGLQGMNTEAFF.

This clonotype was detected a few times. The chain recombines TRBV6-5 with TRBJ2-5; TRBD2 agrees at 7 bases. The CDR3 contains 14 residues. The J segment lost 4 bases and the V segment lost 4 bases, leaving 6 bases of the junction unmatched. Germline loops: CDR1 MNHEY, CDR2 SVGAGI. DNA for the CDR3: TGTGCCAGCAGTTCCCGGACTAGGGGAGAGACCCAGTACTTC. Amino acid sequence: CASSSRTRGETQYF.

This clonotype was counted at least ten times. The chain employs TRBV12-3 or TRBV12-4 and TRBJ1-1; TRBD1 matches at 9 bases. This CDR3 has 14 amino acids. The V and J ends lost 7 bases and 3 bases, in that order; junction bases with no gene match: 6. For the CDR3, the DNA is TGTGCCAGCAACCTACAGGGGGCGGACACTGAAGCTTTCTTT. Amino acid sequence: CASNLQGADTEAFF.

This rearrangement joins TRBV20-1 to TRBJ2-5; TRBD1 matches at 8 bases. CDR1 and CDR2 from the germline V gene are DFQATT and SNEGSKA (reference sequence). The CDR3 is made up of 15 amino acids. Trimming at V came to 0 bases and at J to 5 bases, leaving 8 bases not matched to a gene. The CDR3 bases are TGCAGTGCTAGAGATCCGCAGGGGGCGCGGGAGACCCAGTACTTC. This codes for CSARDPQGARETQYF.

V is TRBV6-2 or TRBV6-3 and J is TRBJ2-6; 9 nucleotides align to TRBD1. CDR3 size: 18 residues. V gave up 6 bases and J gave up 0 bases; unmatched junction bases: 9. The V gene's germline CDR1 is MNHEY and CDR2 SVGEGT. The CDR3 bases are TGTGCCAGCAGGACGGGACAGGGCCTGAGCTCTGGGGCCAACGTCCTGACTTTC. This sequence encodes CASRTGQGLSSGANVLTF.

This clonotype was seen at least ten times. The chain recombines TRBV4-3 with TRBJ2-3, with TRBD2 matching over 7 bases. Trimming cost V 4 bases and J 1 base; bases outside gene matches: 2. This CDR3 spans 14 amino acids. CDR1 is LGHNA, CDR2 YSLEER, per germline. CDR3 nucleotide sequence: TGCGCCAGCAGCCGTGCGGGGGGCACAGATACGCAGTATTTT. Its protein is CASSRAGGTDTQYF.

This CDR3 reads CASSSDTDGYTF. The DNA of the CDR3 is TGTGCCAGCAGCTCGGACACGGATGGCTACACCTTC. J is TRBJ1-2 and V is TRBV12-3 or TRBV12-4; weak D call: TRBD1 (5 bases). Trimming removed 6 bases from V and 6 bases from J, with 11 bases in between. This CDR3 comprises 12 residues.